One and the same sample provided the 3 T cell receptor beta chains below, sequenced in a study of T cell responses to AZD1222 COVID-19 vaccine. TCRdb's copy holds only in-frame clones and misses some; the assay was immunoSEQ multiplex PCR. Of around 120,000 clones listed, approximately 82% are singletons. The input for sequencing was peripheral blood, taken 28 days after the second AZD1222 dose. The receptors come from an adult who received the AZD1222 COVID-19 vaccine.

This clone was recorded a few times. This rearrangement joins TRBV18 to TRBJ1-1, with TRBD1 matching over 8 bases. CDR1 KGHSH and CDR2 LQKENI come from the germline V gene. This CDR3 is built from 16 residues. Trimming cost V 1 base and J 5 bases; bases outside gene matches: 9. This CDR3 is CASSPQGQGAGTEAFF. CDR3 nucleotides: TGTGCCAGCTCACCACAGGGGCAGGGGGCAGGTACTGAAGCTTTCTTT.

The chain links TRBV3-1 (or the pseudogene TRBV3-2) to TRBJ1-2; tentative D call: TRBD1 (5 bases). This CDR3 has 14 amino acids. V was trimmed by 1 base and J by 8 bases, leaving 14 bases between them. From germline, CDR1 is LGHDT and CDR2 YNNKEL (reference sequence). CDR3 in amino acids: CASSQVDSLEGYTF. The CDR3 DNA reads as TGTGCCAGCAGCCAAGTCGACAGCCTCGAGGGCTACACCTTC.

The V gene is TRBV6-5, the J gene TRBJ2-3; possibly TRBD2 for D (6 bases). V was cut by 4 bases and J by 14 bases, with 16 bases left in between. The length of the CDR3 is 12 residues. Germline CDR1 MNHEY, CDR2 SVGAGI. Here the CDR3 reads CASSSLGDSGYF. The CDR3 DNA is TGTGCCAGCAGTTCTCTAGGGGACTCGGGGTATTTT.